The present entry profiles one T cell receptor beta chain with its context. The antigen remains undetermined. The V and J ends lost 3 bases and 5 bases, in that order; junction bases with no gene match: 9. Germline V gene sequence: CDR1 DFQATT, CDR2 SNEGSKA (reference sequence). CDR3 length: 14 amino acids. This specimen comes from a study of T cell repertoires in cytomegalovirus infection. The wider study: Through public TCR beta signatures, both CMV infection and matching HLA type were indicated.

TCRdb redid the calling of the reads with MiXCR, one entry per CDR3 protein. The repertoire consists of some 280,000 distinct CDR3 sequences, with around 13% occurring once and the leading ten covering roughly 9.7%. Whole-study findings and limits: There were HLA-C-restricted CMV-specific TCR beta clonotypes dominating the ex vivo response.

This TCR was sampled from a human donor in good health (CMV status not recorded). Some clones in this sample may be carry-over from other donors' samples. The sequenced material came from PBMCs. The chain employs TRBV20-1 and TRBJ1-1; 7 bases are a match to TRBD1. The CDR3 reads CSASPAGGRTEAFF. The CDR3, as DNA: TGCAGTGCTAGCCCGGCAGGGGGACGGACTGAAGCTTTCTTT.